The 32 T cell receptor beta chains reported below all come from one sample, sequenced in a study of T cells after yellow fever vaccination. TCRdb reprocessed the 5' RACE reads with MiXCR, giving one entry per CDR3 protein. This sample has around 610,000 distinct CDR3 sequences, with approximately 12% found just once. Sequences were derived from PBMCs, sampled on the day of the yellow fever booster vaccination. The receptor source for this set is a man aged 25-45 years who received the YFV17D yellow fever vaccine.

This clonotype was observed a handful of times. The rearrangement uses TRBV7-9 and TRBJ2-5; unclear D gene. The CDR3 extends over 14 amino acids. Trimming stripped 3 bases from V and 2 bases from J, with 10 bases between. Germline lookup yields CDR1 SEHNR and CDR2 FQNEAQ (reference sequence). For the CDR3, the DNA is TGTGCCAGCAGCTTCCGTGTCGGGCAAGAGACCCAGTACTTC. Encoded protein: CASSFRVGQETQYF.

The chain couples TRBV6-5 to TRBJ1-2, with D maybe TRBD1 (5 bases). The germline CDR1 and CDR2 sequences are MNHEY and SVGAGI. V was shortened by 0 bases and J by 2 bases, with 13 bases between the two germline ends. This CDR3 is built from 16 residues. CDR3 loop: CASSYSSGTLNYGYTF. The CDR3 coding sequence is TGTGCCAGCAGTTACTCCTCGGGGACCCTGAACTATGGCTACACCTTC.

This clonotype has just a few counts. The chain couples TRBV19 to TRBJ1-5; D uncertain. Per the germline V gene, CDR1 is LNHDA and CDR2 is SQIVND (reference sequence). The CDR3 covers 12 residues. V gave up 4 bases and J gave up 5 bases, with 6 bases separating them. The CDR3 bases are TGTGCCAGTAGTACCCCTTATCAGCCCCAGCATTTT. This sequence encodes CASSTPYQPQHF.

The gene calls are TRBV5-1 and TRBJ2-5; 10 positions match TRBD2. V lost 2 bases and J lost 3; bases outside the gene matches: 4. Germline V lookup: CDR1 SGHRS, CDR2 YFSETQ. The CDR3 contains 15 residues. The CDR3 here is CASSLPGLAKETQYF. The CDR3 coding sequence is TGCGCCAGCAGCTTACCGGGACTAGCGAAAGAGACCCAGTACTTC.

This chain connects TRBV5-5 to TRBJ2-1; D ambiguous. The CDR3 has 14 amino acids. Looked up from germline, CDR1 is SGHKS and CDR2 is YYEKEE (reference sequence). V was shortened by 1 base and J by 4 bases, with 9 bases between the two germline ends. The CDR3 DNA sequence: TGTGCCAGCAGCTTGTCTCCGAATTACAATGAGCAGTTCTTC. Its protein is CASSLSPNYNEQFF.

This clonotype occurred a few times. CDR3 in amino acids: CASSLGPGQAETQYF. The CDR3 DNA sequence: TGCGCCAGCAGCTTGGGTCCTGGACAGGCAGAGACCCAGTACTTC. The V call is TRBV5-1, the J call TRBJ2-5, with 7 bases aligning to TRBD1. The CDR3 is 15 residues long. The germline V gene has CDR1 SGHRS and CDR2 YFSETQ. The J segment lost 4 bases and the V segment lost 0 bases, leaving 6 bases of the junction unmatched.

Only a few counts were recorded for this clonotype. CDR3 sequence: CASSLGAVGTTDTQYF. The CDR3 region has the DNA TGCGCCAGCAGCTTGGGGGCGGTCGGGACTACAGATACGCAGTATTTT. V usage is TRBV5-1 and J usage is TRBJ2-3, with a weak D call TRBD2 (6 bases). Germline CDR1 reads SGHRS; CDR2 reads YFSETQ. V shed 0 bases and J shed 3 bases, with 14 bases lying between them. CDR3 length: 16 amino acids. Drawing the rest from reference TRBV5-1 and TRBJ2-3, the complete variable domain is KAGVTQTPRYLIKTRGQQVTLSCSPISGHRSVSWYQQTPGQGLQFLFEYFSETQRNKGNFPGRFSGRQFSNSRSEMNVSTLELGDSALYLCASSLGAVGTTDTQYFGPGTRLTVL.

The V and J genes are TRBV3-1 and TRBJ1-6, with D tentatively TRBD1 (5 bases). Germline lookup yields CDR1 LGHDT and CDR2 YNNKEL (reference sequence). The CDR3 has 15 residues. V was pared by 4 bases and J by 7 bases, with 14 bases between. CDR3 DNA: TGTGCCAGCAGCCTTATACCAGGGACGAATTCACCCCTCCACTTT. Protein sequence: CASSLIPGTNSPLHF.

The gene calls are TRBV11-2 and TRBJ2-3; 7 bases map to TRBD1. J was trimmed by 4 bases and V by 2 bases; bases with no gene match: 3. The CDR3 totals 14 residues. Germline V gene sequence: CDR1 SGHAT, CDR2 FQNNGV. CDR3 bases: TGTGCCAGCAGCTTATTTCAGGGGGCAGATACGCAGTATTTT. Its protein is CASSLFQGADTQYF.

This clonotype was detected only once. V gene TRBV5-1 combines with J gene TRBJ2-1; no firm D call. Trimming removed 7 bases at V and 5 bases at J, with 16 bases between. Per germline, CDR1 SGHRS and CDR2 YFSETQ. CDR3 length: 14 residues. In DNA, the CDR3 is TGCGCCAGCCAAAGTGAGCTTCTTGACAATGAGCAGTTCTTC. It yields the protein CASQSELLDNEQFF.

J is TRBJ2-3 and V is TRBV18; 8 nucleotides line up with TRBD1. V trimming: 5 bases; J trimming: 6 bases; junction bases outside the gene matches: 13. This CDR3 spans 16 amino acids. The germline gives CDR1 KGHSH, CDR2 LQKENI. CDR3 protein: CASSSEQGGAGDTQYF. CDR3 DNA sequence: TGTGCCAGCTCATCAGAACAGGGGGGTGCCGGTGATACGCAGTATTTT.

This clonotype turned up a few times. The chain uses TRBV27 and TRBJ2-7, with TRBD2 matching 7 bases. The CDR3 has 16 amino acids. Germline lookup yields CDR1 MNHEY and CDR2 SMNVEV (reference sequence). Trimming cost V 1 base and J 2 bases; bases outside gene matches: 8. The CDR3 DNA reads as TGTGCCAGCAGTTTATTCGCTACTAGCGCGACCTACGAGCAGTACTTC. Its protein is CASSLFATSATYEQYF.

This clonotype was detected a few times. V and J are TRBV12-3 or TRBV12-4 and TRBJ1-6; D gene ambiguous. V lost 1 base and J lost 6, with 7 bases in between. The CDR3 is 14 amino acids. The CDR3 here is CASSLGVANSPLHF. The CDR3, as DNA: TGTGCCAGCAGTTTAGGGGTAGCTAATTCACCCCTCCACTTT.

V and J are TRBV6-2 or TRBV6-3 and TRBJ2-2; D is perhaps TRBD2 (5 bases). Germline V gene data show CDR1 as MNHEY and CDR2 as SVGEGT. The CDR3 loop spans 14 amino acids. V lost 5 bases, J lost 6 bases, and 13 bases lay in between. CDR3 amino acids: CASSPLATAGELFF. The CDR3 DNA is TGTGCCAGCAGTCCTCTAGCTACTGCCGGGGAGCTGTTTTTT.

This clonotype was detected a few times. The V and J genes are TRBV5-1 and TRBJ2-7, with 9 bases matching TRBD2. CDR1 SGHRS and CDR2 YFSETQ come from the germline V gene. The CDR3 has 15 amino acids. The V and J ends lost 2 bases and 1 base, in that order; junction bases with no gene match: 4. CDR3 residues: CASSFQRGDSYEQYF. CDR3 coding DNA: TGCGCCAGCAGCTTTCAGCGGGGGGATTCCTACGAGCAGTACTTC.

This clonotype was counted a few times. The rearrangement uses TRBV5-1 and TRBJ1-6; the D is unclear. The V and J ends lost 0 bases and 9 bases respectively, with 13 bases between them. The germline V gene has CDR1 SGHRS and CDR2 YFSETQ. This CDR3 has 15 residues. The CDR3 nucleotides read TGCGCCAGCAGCTTGGGTGCAAATCTGGGTTCACCCCTCCACTTT. This gives the protein CASSLGANLGSPLHF.

The chain joins TRBV5-1 to TRBJ2-5, with D possibly TRBD1 on 5 matching bases. Germline assignment: CDR1 SGHRS and CDR2 YFSETQ. The CDR3 extends over 14 amino acids. The V end lost 2 bases, the J end lost 4 bases, and 12 bases lay between the germline ends. DNA for the CDR3: TGCGCCAGCAGCTTTGGTAGGGGATCAGAGACCCAGTACTTC. Translated, it gives CASSFGRGSETQYF.

The V and J genes are TRBV7-9 and TRBJ1-1; 9 positions agree with TRBD1. CDR1 is SEHNR, CDR2 FQNEAQ, per germline (reference sequence). After removal of 5 bases from V and 7 bases from J, the junction contained 14 bases not matched to a gene. The CDR3 totals 16 residues. The CDR3 nucleotides are TGTGCCAGCAGCGAGAACCCGGGACAGGGAAGCATTGAAGCTTTCTTT. Residues: CASSENPGQGSIEAFF.

Points on this clonotype: A much more abundant neighbour one base away suggests this may be a read error. The chain employs TRBV20-1 and TRBJ1-5; TRBD1 aligns across 7 bases. The germline gives CDR1 DFQATT, CDR2 SNEGSKA (reference sequence). The CDR3 contains 12 residues. The CDR3: CSAGGRGQPRHF. CDR3 sequence (DNA): TGCAGTGCGGGTGGGAGGGGGCAGCCCCGGCATTTT.

The genes are TRBV20-1 and TRBJ2-1; D may match TRBD1 or TRBD2 (6 bases each). This CDR3 spans 14 amino acids. Germline-derived CDR1 and CDR2 are DFQATT and SNEGSKA (reference sequence). V was clipped by 6 bases and J by 7 bases, with 19 bases between them. The CDR3 coding sequence is TGCAGTGCCCCGCTACAGGGAGGTCGAAATGAGCAGTTCTTC. Protein product: CSAPLQGGRNEQFF.

The V and J genes are TRBV28 and TRBJ2-7; D might be TRBD1 or TRBD2, each matching 5 bases. V lost 5 bases and J lost 2, with 13 bases in between. This CDR3 is 14 amino acids long. Looked up from germline, CDR1 is MDHEN and CDR2 is SYDVKM. CDR3 sequence reads: CASSKTQGPYEQYF. The CDR3, as DNA: TGTGCCAGCAGTAAAACGCAGGGACCCTACGAGCAGTACTTC.

V and J are TRBV2 and TRBJ2-4; D gene uncertain. CDR1 is SNHLY, CDR2 FYNNEI, per germline. The CDR3 covers 16 residues. Between the trimmed V and J ends, which lost 1 base and 8 bases, there was a span of 18 bases. The CDR3 bases are TGTGCCAGCAGTGAAGGCGCAGGCGGCGCATCGGACATTCAGTACTTC. Its translation: CASSEGAGGASDIQYF.

This clonotype was recorded at least ten times. The chain is built from TRBV28 and TRBJ1-1; D is ambiguous. The CDR3 totals 17 residues. V lost 6 bases and J 2 bases, leaving 22 bases between the germline ends. The germline V gene encodes CDR1 MDHEN and CDR2 SYDVKM. The CDR3 coding sequence is TGTGCCAGCAGCACGCTCCCCGGGGTGAACAAAAACACTGAAGCTTTCTTT. It is translated as CASSTLPGVNKNTEAFF.

V and J are TRBV5-1 and TRBJ1-2, with unresolved D. V was trimmed by 0 bases and J by 2 bases, leaving 8 bases between them. The CDR3 sequence is 14 residues long. In germline, CDR1 is SGHRS, CDR2 YFSETQ. The CDR3, as DNA: TGCGCCAGCAGCTTGGACAGCGGCAACTATGGCTACACCTTC. Translation: CASSLDSGNYGYTF. The full variable domain, with the rest looked up from reference TRBV5-1 and TRBJ1-2, is KAGVTQTPRYLIKTRGQQVTLSCSPISGHRSVSWYQQTPGQGLQFLFEYFSETQRNKGNFPGRFSGRQFSNSRSEMNVSTLELGDSALYLCASSLDSGNYGYTFGSGTRLTVV.

In its sample, this clonotype was seen a few times. This chain joins TRBV7-2 and TRBJ2-5; TRBD2 matches 8 bases. The V gene end was trimmed by 4 bases and the J gene end by 4 bases; junction bases not matched to a gene: 5. In germline, CDR1 is SGHTA, CDR2 FQGNSA. This CDR3 has 14 residues. The CDR3 here is CASSSGGGPETQYF. The CDR3 DNA reads as TGTGCCAGCAGCTCTGGCGGGGGGCCAGAGACCCAGTACTTC.

This sequence joins TRBV6-5 and TRBJ2-7, with 7 bases lining up with TRBD2. J lost 3 bases, V lost 3 bases, and 17 bases had no gene match. This CDR3 has 18 amino acids. Germline CDR1 MNHEY, CDR2 SVGAGI. In DNA, the CDR3 is TGTGCCAGCAGTTATGTAGCGGGCCCTAGGATAGCTTTCTACGAGCAGTACTTC. Its protein is CASSYVAGPRIAFYEQYF.

This chain connects TRBV6-2 or TRBV6-3 to TRBJ2-1; D remains ambiguous. This CDR3 comprises 11 residues. V was clipped by 5 bases and J by 10 bases, with 9 bases between them. Germline lookup yields CDR1 MNHEY and CDR2 SVGEGT. The CDR3 protein is CASSHEREQFF. For the CDR3, the DNA is TGTGCCAGCAGTCACGAGAGGGAGCAGTTCTTC.

This clonotype was counted between two and nine times. The V call is TRBV5-1, the J call TRBJ2-3; the D is unclear. The CDR3 is made up of 16 amino acids. Germline V gene sequence: CDR1 SGHRS, CDR2 YFSETQ. The V and J ends lost 4 bases and 3 bases respectively, with 18 bases between them. DNA for the CDR3: TGCGCCAGCAGCCAGCTTGGGGATGGTAGGACAGATACGCAGTATTTT. This sequence encodes CASSQLGDGRTDTQYF.

This clonotype was detected many times. The DNA of the CDR3 is TGTGCCAGCAGCCAAGGGCCGGACACTGGGGCCAACGTCCTGACTTTC. Amino acids: CASSQGPDTGANVLTF. V gene TRBV3-1 combines with J gene TRBJ2-6; possible D gene TRBD1, 5 bases. Germline V gives CDR1 LGHDT, CDR2 YNNKEL (reference sequence). Trimming took off 1 base at V and 2 bases at J, with 9 bases between the two ends. The CDR3 consists of 16 residues.

This clonotype has only a few counts. The chain couples TRBV24-1 to TRBJ2-1; no clear D gene. Trimming removed 3 bases from V and 3 bases from J, with 5 bases in between. The CDR3 is 13 residues long. Germline V gives CDR1 KGHDR, CDR2 SFDVKD. The CDR3, as DNA: TGTGCCACCAGTGATGGGCTCTACAATGAGCAGTTCTTC. It encodes CATSDGLYNEQFF.

The table lists this clonotype with many counts. The chain employs TRBV28 and TRBJ1-6; no reliable D call. V lost 3 bases and J 10 bases, leaving 7 bases between the germline ends. There are 12 residues in the CDR3. Germline loops: CDR1 MDHEN, CDR2 SYDVKM. CDR3 DNA: TGTGCCAGCAGTTTTCTTCGCTCACCCCTCCACTTT. It codes for CASSFLRSPLHF.

This chain links TRBV7-2 with TRBJ2-1; 12 bases align to TRBD2. CDR1 SGHTA and CDR2 FQGNSA come from the germline V gene. J gave up 3 bases and V 4 bases, and 7 bases lay outside the gene matches. The CDR3 has 17 amino acids. CDR3 amino acids: CASSSSGLAGHYNEQFF. CDR3 nucleotide sequence: TGTGCCAGCAGCTCCTCGGGACTAGCGGGCCACTACAATGAGCAGTTCTTC.